The sequence of this T cell receptor beta chain was determined in a study of OX40 agonist ivuxolimab in advanced cancers. The V gene lost 0 bases and the J gene lost 8 bases, with 23 bases spanning the gap. From germline, CDR1 is SGHRS and CDR2 YFSETQ. The CDR3 covers 17 residues. Clones were read by immunoSEQ multiplex PCR, and TCRdb kept only the in-frame ones, dropping some. Here the sample spans about 77,000 clones, about nine tenths being singletons. The sequencing here drew on CD4+ or CD8+ T cells sorted from blood, taken in a trial of the OX40 agonist ivuxolimab. J is TRBJ1-1 and V is TRBV5-1; D perhaps matches TRBD1 (6 bases). This TCR derives from an adult with an advanced solid tumor such as melanoma, head and neck, liver or kidney cancer. In nucleotides, the CDR3 is TGCGCCAGCAGCTTGGTTCCGACTCAAACCGGGACACCCGAAGCTTTCTTT. Protein product: CASSLVPTQTGTPEAFF.